This TCR beta chain was captured by sequencing in a study of control samples from healthy donors and cancer patients. From germline, CDR1 is SGHRS and CDR2 YFSETQ. The CDR3 covers 15 residues. The germline V and J ends were trimmed by 0 bases and 7 bases, with 16 bases remaining between them. Data came from immunoSEQ multiplex PCR; TCRdb stores just in-frame clones and leaves some out. This table lists 150,000 to 200,000 clones. This receptor was obtained from a woman younger than 45 in good health. This chain joins TRBV5-1 and TRBJ1-2; D may be TRBD1 (6 bases). Material: blood. Written as DNA, the CDR3 is TGCGCCAGCAGCTTGGGCGCAGGGGATCTGGGTGGCTACACCTTC. This gives the protein CASSLGAGDLGGYTF.